This T cell receptor beta chain came from a study of T cell repertoires in urothelial bladder cancer. Measured with immunoSEQ multiplex PCR; TCRdb has only the in-frame clones, and not every one. Of fewer than 14,000 clones listed, 68% were seen once; the top ten hold around 7%. The sequenced material came from tumor-infiltrating cells from bladder cancer. The source is a human donor with a benign inflammatory bladder lesion.

The CDR3 here is CASSQAWVGVGEQFF. The DNA for the CDR3 is TGCGCCAGCAGCCAAGCGTGGGTCGGGGTTGGTGAGCAGTTCTTC. The chain joins TRBV4-1 to TRBJ2-1, with a possible D match to TRBD2 (5 bases). With 1 base removed from V and 9 bases from J, the gap between germline ends came to 16 bases. The CDR3 length is 15 residues. Germline V gene lookup returns CDR1 MGHRA and CDR2 YSYEKL.